This T cell receptor (beta chain) was sequenced in a study of molecular identifiers for immune sequencing clone quantification. In the case of this clonotype: Germline and junction disagree at one end, which may indicate a read error.

Looked up from germline, CDR1 is DFQATT and CDR2 is SNEGSKA (reference sequence). The CDR3 totals 15 residues. TCRdb fed the PCR reads into MiXCR, producing one record per CDR3 protein. The sample lists around 460,000 distinct CDR3 sequences; 25% were seen once. The rearrangement links TRBV20-1 to TRBJ1-1, with D possibly matching TRBD1 (5 bases). This sequence was found in a human donor in good health. Some libraries in this study had Jurkat cell RNA spiked in. Sequencing was carried out using naive CD8+ T cells from blood, with Jurkat cell RNA spiked in. The subset was: FACS-sorted CD8+CD4-CCR7+CD45RA+ naive T cells. The CDR3 protein is CSARSRTQTNTAAFF. DNA of the CDR3: TGCAGTGCTAGATCCCGGACACAAACGAACACTGCAGCTTTCTTT.